The clone carrying this TCR beta chain was observed a handful of times. These data are taken from a study of cytomegalovirus exposure and HLA in healthy donors. The CDR3 sequence is 16 residues long. The V and J ends lost 4 bases and 6 bases respectively, with 19 bases between them. Germline V lookup: CDR1 SGHKS, CDR2 YYEKEE (reference sequence). It was with 60 Vbeta and 13 Jbeta primers that the PCR ran. TCRdb keeps only in-frame clones here, not all; method: immunoSEQ multiplex PCR. The sample yields some 120,000 clones, 74% seen once. The receptor was isolated from a woman in her fifties or sixties in good health and CMV-seropositive. The specimen sequenced was PBMCs. The chain carries TRBV5-5 and TRBJ2-2; D perhaps matches TRBD2 (6 bases). CDR3 sequence: CASSLVPLAKAGELFF. CDR3 coding DNA: TGTGCCAGCAGCCTGGTTCCGCTAGCGAAGGCCGGGGAGCTGTTTTTT. The entire variable domain, with the rest obtained from reference TRBV5-5 and TRBJ2-2, is as follows: DAGVTQSPTHLIKTRGQQVTLRCSPISGHKSVSWYQQVLGQGPQFIFQYYEKEERGRGNFPDRFSARQFPNYSSELNVNALLLGDSALYLCASSLVPLAKAGELFFGEGSRLTVL.